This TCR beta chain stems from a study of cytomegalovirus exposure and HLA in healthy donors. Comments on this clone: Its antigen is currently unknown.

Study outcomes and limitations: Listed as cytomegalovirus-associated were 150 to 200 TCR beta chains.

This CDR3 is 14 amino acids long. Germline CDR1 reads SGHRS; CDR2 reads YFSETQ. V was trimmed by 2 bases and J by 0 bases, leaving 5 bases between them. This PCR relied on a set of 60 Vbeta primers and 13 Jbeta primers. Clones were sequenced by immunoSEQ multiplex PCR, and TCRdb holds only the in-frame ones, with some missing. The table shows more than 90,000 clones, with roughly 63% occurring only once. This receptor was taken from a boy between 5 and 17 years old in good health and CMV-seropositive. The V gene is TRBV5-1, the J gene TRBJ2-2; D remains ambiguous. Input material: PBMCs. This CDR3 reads CASSFIPNTGELFF. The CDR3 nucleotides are TGCGCCAGCAGCTTCATTCCGAACACCGGGGAGCTGTTTTTT.